The sequence of this T cell receptor (beta chain) was determined in a study of T cell repertoires in cytomegalovirus infection. Across the study: Epitope selection comprised recently identified HLA-C-restricted CMV epitopes and well-studied HLA-B-restricted CMV epitopes. Carrying CMV and the relevant HLA type showed in public TCR beta signatures. The study, taken as a whole, reports: Identification of carriers of CMV plus the relevant HLA was performed using cumulative public TCR beta family frequency. Dominating the ex vivo response were HLA-C-restricted CMV-specific TCR beta clonotypes.

Via MiXCR, TCRdb re-called the reads, giving one row per CDR3 protein. There are just over 450,000 distinct CDR3 sequences in the sample; about 39% occur only once, and about 39% lies in the top ten. A word on this clonotype: What it binds is not known.

CDR3 length: 13 residues. CDR1 is LNHNV, CDR2 YYDKDF, per germline (reference sequence). Trimming shortened V by 3 bases and J by 5 bases, and 10 bases separated the two germline ends. The receptor comes from a human donor in good health (CMV status not recorded). Some clones in this sample may be carry-over from other donors' samples. Sequenced material: cultured PBMCs, taken from culture after CMV antigen stimulation. The chain carries TRBV15 and TRBJ1-1; D is undetermined. The CDR3 region is CATSRGGRTEAFF. The CDR3 DNA follows: TGTGCCACCAGCAGGGGAGGGAGGACTGAAGCTTTCTTT.